The clone carrying this TCR beta chain was counted only a few times. Using immunoSEQ multiplex PCR, the repertoire was profiled, and TCRdb retains in-frame clones only, with some absent. The sample records roughly 80,000 clones, 88% being singletons. V dropped 5 bases and J dropped 1; count of bases not matched to a gene: 4. Germline CDR1 and CDR2: SGHNT and YENEEA. This CDR3 comprises 15 residues. This entry comes from a study of blood T cell repertoires in COVID-19. Turning to the study itself: In each case, the material was cDNA or gDNA derived from T cells, B-cell-depleted T cells, or PBMCs.

The chain couples TRBV11-3 to TRBJ2-2; 7 bases agree with TRBD1. The TCR sequence derives from a man aged 50-59 years with active COVID-19. Sequencing used peripheral blood. Written as DNA, the CDR3 is TGTGCCAGCAGCCCTAGACAGGGGAACACCGGGGAGCTGTTTTTT. Translated: CASSPRQGNTGELFF.